The subject of this entry is one T cell receptor beta chain. Its antigen is unknown. Trimming cost V 1 base and J 4 bases, with 4 bases left between them. The CDR3 spans 12 residues. Germline CDR1 is MGHDK and CDR2 is SYGVNS. This sample was taken from a study of OX40 agonist ivuxolimab in advanced cancers. Overall study context: At roughly 83% male, the cohort had a mean age of 60 years, ranging from roughly 20 to 85. Among those treated, three patients had partial responses, one with hepatocellular carcinoma and two with cutaneous melanoma. Regarding the study as a whole: There were also nonresponders showing low normalized T-cell clonal expansion.

Data came from immunoSEQ multiplex PCR; TCRdb stores just in-frame clones and leaves some out. The sample has 35,000 to 40,000 clones; roughly four fifths are singletons. This TCR was recovered from an adult with an advanced solid tumor such as melanoma, head and neck, liver or kidney cancer. J is TRBJ2-5 and V is TRBV25-1; D is uncertain. Source: CD4+ or CD8+ T cells sorted from blood, taken in a trial of the OX40 agonist ivuxolimab. In DNA, the CDR3 is TGTGCCAGCAGTGAATTAGGAGAGACCCAGTACTTC. Translation: CASSELGETQYF.